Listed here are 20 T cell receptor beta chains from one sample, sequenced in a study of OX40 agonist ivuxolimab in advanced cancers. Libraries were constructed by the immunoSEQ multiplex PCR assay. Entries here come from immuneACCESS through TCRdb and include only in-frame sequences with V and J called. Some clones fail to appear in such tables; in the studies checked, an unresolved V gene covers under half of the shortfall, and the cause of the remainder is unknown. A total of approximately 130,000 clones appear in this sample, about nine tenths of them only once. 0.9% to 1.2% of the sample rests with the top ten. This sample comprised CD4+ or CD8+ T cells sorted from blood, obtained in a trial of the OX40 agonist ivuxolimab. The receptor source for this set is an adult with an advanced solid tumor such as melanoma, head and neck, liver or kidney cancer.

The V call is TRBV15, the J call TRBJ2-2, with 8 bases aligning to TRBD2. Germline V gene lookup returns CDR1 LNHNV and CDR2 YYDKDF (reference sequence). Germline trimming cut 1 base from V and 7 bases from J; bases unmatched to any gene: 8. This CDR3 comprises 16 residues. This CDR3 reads CATSRAQRETGGELFF. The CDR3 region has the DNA TGTGCCACCAGCAGAGCCCAGCGGGAGACGGGCGGGGAGCTGTTTTTT.

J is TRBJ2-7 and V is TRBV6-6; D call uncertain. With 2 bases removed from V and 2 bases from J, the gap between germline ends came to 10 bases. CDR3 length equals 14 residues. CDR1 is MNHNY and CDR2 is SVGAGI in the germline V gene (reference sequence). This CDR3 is CASSYLADTYEQYF. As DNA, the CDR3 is TGTGCCAGCAGTTACCTGGCAGACACCTACGAGCAGTACTTC.

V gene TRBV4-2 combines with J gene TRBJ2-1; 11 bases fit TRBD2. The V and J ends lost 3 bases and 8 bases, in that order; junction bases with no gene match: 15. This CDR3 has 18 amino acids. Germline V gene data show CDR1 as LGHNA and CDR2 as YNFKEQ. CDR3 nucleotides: TGTGCCAGCAGCCAGGACCGACTAGCGGGATATGATATCGATGAGCAGTTCTTC. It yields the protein CASSQDRLAGYDIDEQFF.

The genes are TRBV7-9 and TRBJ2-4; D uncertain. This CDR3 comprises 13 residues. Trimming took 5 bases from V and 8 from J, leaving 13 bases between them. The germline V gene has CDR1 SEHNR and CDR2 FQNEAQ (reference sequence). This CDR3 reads CASSQIVTDIQYF. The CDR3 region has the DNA TGTGCCAGCAGCCAAATAGTAACAGACATTCAGTACTTC.

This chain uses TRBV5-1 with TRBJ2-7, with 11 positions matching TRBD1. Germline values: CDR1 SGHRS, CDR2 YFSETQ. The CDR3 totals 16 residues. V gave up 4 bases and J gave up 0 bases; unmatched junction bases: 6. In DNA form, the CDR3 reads TGCGCCAGCAGCCTGGACGGACAGGGGGCCTCCTACGAGCAGTACTTC. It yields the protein CASSLDGQGASYEQYF.

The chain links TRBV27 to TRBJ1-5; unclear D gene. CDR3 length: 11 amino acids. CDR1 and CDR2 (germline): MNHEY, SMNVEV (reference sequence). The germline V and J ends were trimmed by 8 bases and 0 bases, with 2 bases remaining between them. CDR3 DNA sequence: TGTGCCAGCGGTAGCAATCAGCCCCAGCATTTT. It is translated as CASGSNQPQHF.

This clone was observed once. CDR3 sequence (DNA): TGTGCCAGTAGTATAGATGTCCGGGACTACGAGCAGTACTTC. As protein: CASSIDVRDYEQYF. The rearrangement joins TRBV19 to TRBJ2-7; D is perhaps TRBD2 (5 bases). The V gene's germline CDR1 is LNHDA and CDR2 SQIVND (reference sequence). CDR3 length equals 14 residues. Trimming took 0 bases from V and 3 from J, leaving 9 bases between them.

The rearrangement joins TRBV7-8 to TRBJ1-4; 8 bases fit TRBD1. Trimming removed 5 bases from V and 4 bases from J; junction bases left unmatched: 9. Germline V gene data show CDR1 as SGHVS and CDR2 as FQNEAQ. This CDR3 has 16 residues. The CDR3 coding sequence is TGTGCCAGCAGCACCCTCCCGGGACAGGATAATGAAAAACTGTTTTTT. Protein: CASSTLPGQDNEKLFF.

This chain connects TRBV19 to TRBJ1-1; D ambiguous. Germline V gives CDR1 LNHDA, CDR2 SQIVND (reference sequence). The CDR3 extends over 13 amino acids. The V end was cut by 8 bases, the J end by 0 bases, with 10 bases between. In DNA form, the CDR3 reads TGTGCCAGTGCCTATCAATTGAACACTGAAGCTTTCTTT. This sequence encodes CASAYQLNTEAFF.

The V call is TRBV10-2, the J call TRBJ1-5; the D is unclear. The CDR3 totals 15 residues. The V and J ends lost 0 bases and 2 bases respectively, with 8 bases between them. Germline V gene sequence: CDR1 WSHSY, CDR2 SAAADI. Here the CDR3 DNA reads TGCGCCAGCAGTGAGTCGAATGTCGGCAATCAGCCCCAGCATTTT. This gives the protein CASSESNVGNQPQHF.

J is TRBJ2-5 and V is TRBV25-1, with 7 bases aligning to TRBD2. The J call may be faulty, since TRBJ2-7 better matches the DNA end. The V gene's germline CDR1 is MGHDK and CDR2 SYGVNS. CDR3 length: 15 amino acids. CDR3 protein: CASRRVTGGIYEQYF. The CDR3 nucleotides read TGTGCCAGCAGAAGGGTTACGGGAGGCATATACGAGCAGTACTTC.

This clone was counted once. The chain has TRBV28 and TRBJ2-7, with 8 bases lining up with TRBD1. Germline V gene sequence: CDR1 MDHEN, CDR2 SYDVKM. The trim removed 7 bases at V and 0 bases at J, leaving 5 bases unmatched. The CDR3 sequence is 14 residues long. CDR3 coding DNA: TGTGCCAGCACCCAGGGGGCGGCCTCCTACGAGCAGTACTTC. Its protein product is CASTQGAASYEQYF.

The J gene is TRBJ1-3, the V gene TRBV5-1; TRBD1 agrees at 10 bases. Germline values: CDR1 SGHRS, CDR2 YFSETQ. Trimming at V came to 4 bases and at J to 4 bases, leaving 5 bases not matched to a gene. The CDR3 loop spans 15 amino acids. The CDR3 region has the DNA TGCGCCAGCAGCCCTGGGACAGGGGACGGAAACACCATATATTTT. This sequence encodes CASSPGTGDGNTIYF.

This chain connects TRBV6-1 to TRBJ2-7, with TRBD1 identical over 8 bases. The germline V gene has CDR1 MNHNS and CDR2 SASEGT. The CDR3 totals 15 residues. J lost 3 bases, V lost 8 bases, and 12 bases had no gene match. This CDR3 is CASRIGQGDNYEQYF. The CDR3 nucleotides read TGTGCCAGCCGTATCGGACAGGGAGATAACTACGAGCAGTACTTC.

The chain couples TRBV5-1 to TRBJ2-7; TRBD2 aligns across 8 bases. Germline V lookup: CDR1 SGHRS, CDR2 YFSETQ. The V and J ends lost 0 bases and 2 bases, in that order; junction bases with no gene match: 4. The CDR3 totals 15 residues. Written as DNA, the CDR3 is TGCGCCAGCAGCTTGGTCCGGGAGGGGGCCTACGAGCAGTACTTC. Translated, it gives CASSLVREGAYEQYF.

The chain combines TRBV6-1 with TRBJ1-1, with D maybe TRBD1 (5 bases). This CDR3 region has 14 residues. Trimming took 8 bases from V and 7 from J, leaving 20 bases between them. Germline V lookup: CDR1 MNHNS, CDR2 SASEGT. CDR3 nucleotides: TGTGCCAGCCGAAGTAGGGCAGGGTGGGTTGAAGCTTTCTTT. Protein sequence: CASRSRAGWVEAFF.

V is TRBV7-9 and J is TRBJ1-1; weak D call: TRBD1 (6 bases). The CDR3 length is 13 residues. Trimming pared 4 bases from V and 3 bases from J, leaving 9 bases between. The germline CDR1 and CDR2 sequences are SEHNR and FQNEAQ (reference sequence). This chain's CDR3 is CASSSKGDTEAFF. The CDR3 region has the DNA TGTGCCAGCAGCTCAAAGGGGGACACTGAAGCTTTCTTT.

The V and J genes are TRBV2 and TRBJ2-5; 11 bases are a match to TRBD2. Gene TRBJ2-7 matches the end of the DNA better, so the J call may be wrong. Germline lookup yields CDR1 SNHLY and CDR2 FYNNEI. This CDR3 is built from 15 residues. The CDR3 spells CASNTQTSGIYEQYF. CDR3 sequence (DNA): TGTGCCAGCAATACCCAGACTAGCGGGATCTACGAGCAGTACTTC.

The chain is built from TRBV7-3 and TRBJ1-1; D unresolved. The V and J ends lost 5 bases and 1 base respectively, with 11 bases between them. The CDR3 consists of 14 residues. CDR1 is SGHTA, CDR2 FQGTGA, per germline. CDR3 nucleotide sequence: TGTGCCAGCAGCCCCGGGAGGGAGAACACTGAAGCTTTCTTT. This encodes CASSPGRENTEAFF.

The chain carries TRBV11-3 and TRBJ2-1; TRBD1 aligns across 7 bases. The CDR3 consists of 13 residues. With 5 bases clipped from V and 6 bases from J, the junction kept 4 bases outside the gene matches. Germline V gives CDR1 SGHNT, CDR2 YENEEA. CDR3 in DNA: TGTGCCAGCAGCGCCCGACAGGGCAATGAGCAGTTCTTC. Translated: CASSARQGNEQFF.